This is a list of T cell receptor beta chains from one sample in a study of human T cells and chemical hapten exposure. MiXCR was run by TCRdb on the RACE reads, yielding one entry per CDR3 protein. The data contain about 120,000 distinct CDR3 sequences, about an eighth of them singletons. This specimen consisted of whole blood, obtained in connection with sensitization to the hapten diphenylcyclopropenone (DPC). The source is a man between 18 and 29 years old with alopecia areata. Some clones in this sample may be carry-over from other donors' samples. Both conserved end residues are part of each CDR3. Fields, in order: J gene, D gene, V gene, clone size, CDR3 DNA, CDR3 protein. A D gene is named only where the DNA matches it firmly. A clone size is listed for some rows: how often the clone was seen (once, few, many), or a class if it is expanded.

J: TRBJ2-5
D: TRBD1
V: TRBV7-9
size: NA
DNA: TGTGCCAGCAGCCCCGCCGGGACAGGGGTAGCGGGGGAGACCCAGTACTTC
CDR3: CASSPAGTGVAGETQYF

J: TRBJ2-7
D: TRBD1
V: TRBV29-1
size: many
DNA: TGCAGCGTCAAAAGGGACAGGGGGTCCTACGAGCAGTACTTC
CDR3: CSVKRDRGSYEQYF

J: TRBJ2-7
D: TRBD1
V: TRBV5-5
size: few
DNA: TGTGCCAGCAGCTTTCTCCCTCACACAGGGGCCTACGAGCAGTACTTC
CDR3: CASSFLPHTGAYEQYF

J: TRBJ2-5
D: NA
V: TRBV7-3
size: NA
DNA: TGTGCCAGCAGCTTACCGGGGAGCGAGACCCAGTACTTC
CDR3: CASSLPGSETQYF

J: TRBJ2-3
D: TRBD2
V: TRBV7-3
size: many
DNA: TGTGCCAGCAGCTTAAGTACAAGGGGAGGGGATACGCAGTATTTT
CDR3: CASSLSTRGGDTQYF

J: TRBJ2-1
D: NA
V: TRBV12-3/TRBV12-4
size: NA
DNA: TGTGCCAGCAGTTTTGGGCAGGGGTTTTTAAATGAGCAGTTCTTC
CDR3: CASSFGQGFLNEQFF

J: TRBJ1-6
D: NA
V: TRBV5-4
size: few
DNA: TGTGCCAGCAGCTCACAGGAGACAGCAACATCACCCCTCCACTTT
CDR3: CASSSQETATSPLHF

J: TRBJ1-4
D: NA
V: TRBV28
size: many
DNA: TGTGCCAGCAGTTTGGGAAGGGGGACGGGAAAACTGTTTTTT
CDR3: CASSLGRGTGKLFF

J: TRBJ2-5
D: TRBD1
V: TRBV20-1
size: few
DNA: TGCAGTGCTAGATTTCCGGGACAGCAAGAGACCCAGTACTTC
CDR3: CSARFPGQQETQYF

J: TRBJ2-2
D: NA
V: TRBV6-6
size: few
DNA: TGTGCCAGCAGAACAAGGACAGCCCTGAACACCGGGGAGCTGTTTTTT
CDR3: CASRTRTALNTGELFF

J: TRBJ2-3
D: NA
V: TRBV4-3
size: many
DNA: TGCGCCAGCAGCCAATTCTCTTTTGATACGCAGTATTTT
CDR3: CASSQFSFDTQYF

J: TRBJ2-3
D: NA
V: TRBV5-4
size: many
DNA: TGTGCCACCCGCAGAGTAGGCACAGATACGCAGTATTTT
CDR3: CATRRVGTDTQYF

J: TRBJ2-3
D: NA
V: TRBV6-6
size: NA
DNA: TGTGCCAGCAGCTCCCGGGACCGCCTACCCACAGATACGCAGTATTTT
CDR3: CASSSRDRLPTDTQYF

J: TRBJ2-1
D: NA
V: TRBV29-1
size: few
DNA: TGCAGCGTTGATGAGCGAAGCTCAAATGAGCAGTTCTTC
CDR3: CSVDERSSNEQFF

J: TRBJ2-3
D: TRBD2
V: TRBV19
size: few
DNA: TGTGCCAGTAGTATTTGGGCGGGGGGCTCCGTGAGCACAGATACGCAGTATTTT
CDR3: CASSIWAGGSVSTDTQYF

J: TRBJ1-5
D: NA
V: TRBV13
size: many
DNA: TGTGCCAGCAGCTTAGGGGGCGATCAGCCCCAGCATTTT
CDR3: CASSLGGDQPQHF

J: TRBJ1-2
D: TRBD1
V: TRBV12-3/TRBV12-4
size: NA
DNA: TGTGCCAGCAGTTCGGACAGGGGAGAGGGTGGCTACACCTTC
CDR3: CASSSDRGEGGYTF

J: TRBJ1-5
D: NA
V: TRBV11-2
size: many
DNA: TGTGCCAGCAGCTTAAGGGGGAGTAGCAATCAGCCCCAGCATTTT
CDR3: CASSLRGSSNQPQHF

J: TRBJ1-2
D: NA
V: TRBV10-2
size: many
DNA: TGCGCCAGCGGGCAAAACAGAGATTCTAACTATGGCTACACCTTC
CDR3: CASGQNRDSNYGYTF

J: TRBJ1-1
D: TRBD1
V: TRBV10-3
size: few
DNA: TGTGCCATCAGCACAGGGGTGACGATCACTGAAGCTTTCTTT
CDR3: CAISTGVTITEAFF

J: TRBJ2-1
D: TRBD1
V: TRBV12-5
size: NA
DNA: TGTGCTAGTGGACAGGGGGGCGATGAGCAGTTCTTC
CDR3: CASGQGGDEQFF

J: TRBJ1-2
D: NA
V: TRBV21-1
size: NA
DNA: TGTGCCAGCAGCAAAGCAGGGATCTACCAAGCTAACTATGGCTACACCTTC
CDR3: CASSKAGIYQANYGYTF

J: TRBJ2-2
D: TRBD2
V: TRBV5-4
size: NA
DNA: TGTGCCAGCAGACCCAGCGGGGGGACCGGGGAGCTGTTTTTT
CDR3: CASRPSGGTGELFF

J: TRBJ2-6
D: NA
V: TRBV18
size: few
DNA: TGTGCCAGCTCACGTGTATCGGAAACTGGGGCCAACGTCCTGACTTTC
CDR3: CASSRVSETGANVLTF

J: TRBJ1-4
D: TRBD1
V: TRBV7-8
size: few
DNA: TGTGCCAGCAGCCGACGACAGGGGGCGGGCATACTGTTTTTT
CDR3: CASSRRQGAGILFF

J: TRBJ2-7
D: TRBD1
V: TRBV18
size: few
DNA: TGTGCCAGCTCCGTCTCTCGGGACAGCTCCTACGAGCAGTACTTC
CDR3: CASSVSRDSSYEQYF

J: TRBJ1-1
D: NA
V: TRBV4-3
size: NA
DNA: TGCGCCAGCAGCGGGAGGGGATTGAACACTGAAGCTTTCTTT
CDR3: CASSGRGLNTEAFF

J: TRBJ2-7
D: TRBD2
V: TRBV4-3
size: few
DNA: TGCGCCAGCAGCGTTCTAGCGGGGGACCTCTCCTACGAGCAGTACTTC
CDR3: CASSVLAGDLSYEQYF

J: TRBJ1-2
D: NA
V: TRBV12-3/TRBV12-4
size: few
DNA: TGTGCCAGCAGTTTACGGGGGACGTGGGTGAATGGCTACACCTTC
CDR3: CASSLRGTWVNGYTF

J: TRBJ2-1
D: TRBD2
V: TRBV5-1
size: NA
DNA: TGCGCCAGCAGCTTGGTCCCGGGGGGGCCGAATGAGCAGTTCTTC
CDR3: CASSLVPGGPNEQFF

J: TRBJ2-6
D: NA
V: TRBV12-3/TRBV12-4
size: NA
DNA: TGTGCCAGCGGGACCTACTCTGGGGCCAACGTCCTGACTTTC
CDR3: CASGTYSGANVLTF

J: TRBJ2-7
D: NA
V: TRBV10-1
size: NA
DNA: TGCGCCAGCAGTGAGTGGGCCCACTACGAGCAGTACTTC
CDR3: CASSEWAHYEQYF

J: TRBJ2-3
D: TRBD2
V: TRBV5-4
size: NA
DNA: TGTGCCAGCAGTCCAACTAGCGGGGGACGGAATACGCAGTATTTT
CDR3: CASSPTSGGRNTQYF

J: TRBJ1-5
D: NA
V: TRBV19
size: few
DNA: TGTGCCAGTAACAGGGATTTTAATCAGCCCCAGCATTTT
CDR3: CASNRDFNQPQHF

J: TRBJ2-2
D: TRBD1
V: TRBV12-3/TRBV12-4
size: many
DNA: TGTGCCAGCAGTTTTCCGACAGGGTCGAGGGAGCTGTTTTTT
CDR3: CASSFPTGSRELFF

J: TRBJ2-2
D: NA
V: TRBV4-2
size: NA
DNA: TGTGCCAGCAGCCAAGATCCCATTTTAGAAAGGGCGGACACCGGGGAGCTGTTTTTT
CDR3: CASSQDPILERADTGELFF

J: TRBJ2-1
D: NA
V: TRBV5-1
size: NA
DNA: TGCGCCAGCAGCTTGGAAACAGACTACAATGAGCAGTTCTTC
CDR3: CASSLETDYNEQFF

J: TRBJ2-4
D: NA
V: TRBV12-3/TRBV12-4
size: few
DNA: TGTGCCAGCAGTGTAGCCAAAAACATTCAGTACTTC
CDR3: CASSVAKNIQYF

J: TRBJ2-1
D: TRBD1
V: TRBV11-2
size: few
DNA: TGTGCCAGCAGCTTTCCGGACAGGGCGATTTCCTACAATGAGCAGTTCTTC
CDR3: CASSFPDRAISYNEQFF

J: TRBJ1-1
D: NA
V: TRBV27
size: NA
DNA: TGTGCCAGCAGTTCGGGCAACCCGGCGGGGGCTTTCTTT
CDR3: CASSSGNPAGAFF

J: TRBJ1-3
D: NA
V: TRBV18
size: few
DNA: TGTGCCAGCTCACCGGGGCAAACTACTGGAAACACCATATATTTT
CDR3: CASSPGQTTGNTIYF

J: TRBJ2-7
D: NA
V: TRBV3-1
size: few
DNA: TGTGCCAGCAGCCCGGGCGCGTCCTACGAGCAGTACTTC
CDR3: CASSPGASYEQYF

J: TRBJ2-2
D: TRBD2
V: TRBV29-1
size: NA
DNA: TGCAGCGTAGCGACTAGCGGGACGAACACCGGGGAGCTGTTTTTT
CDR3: CSVATSGTNTGELFF

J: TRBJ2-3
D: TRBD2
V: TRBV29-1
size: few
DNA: TGCAGCAGCCGCGGGACTAGGGGAGATACGCAGTATTTT
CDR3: CSSRGTRGDTQYF

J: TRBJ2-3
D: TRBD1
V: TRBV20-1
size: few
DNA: TGCAGTGCTACCGACAGGGTGGGGCTTCCCACAGATACGCAGTATTTT
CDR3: CSATDRVGLPTDTQYF

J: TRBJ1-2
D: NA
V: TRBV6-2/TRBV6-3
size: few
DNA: TGTGCCAGCAGTACCCGGGACAACTATGGCTACACCTTC
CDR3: CASSTRDNYGYTF

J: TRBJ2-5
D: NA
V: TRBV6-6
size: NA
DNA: TGTGCCAGCAGTTACTCGATACTGATCCAGACACAAGAGACCCAGTACTTC
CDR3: CASSYSILIQTQETQYF

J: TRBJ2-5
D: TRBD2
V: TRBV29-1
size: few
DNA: TGCAGCGTTGTAGTAGCGGGCTCCTGGGAGGAGACCCAGTACTTC
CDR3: CSVVVAGSWEETQYF

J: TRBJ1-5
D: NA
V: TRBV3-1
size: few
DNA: TGTGCCAGCAGCCAAGGACCAAGAACCACTCAGCCCCAGCATTTT
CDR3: CASSQGPRTTQPQHF

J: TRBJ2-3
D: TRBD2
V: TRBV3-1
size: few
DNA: TGTGCCAGCAGCCAAGGACCGGGACTAGCGGGGGCCGGCACAGATACGCAGTATTTT
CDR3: CASSQGPGLAGAGTDTQYF

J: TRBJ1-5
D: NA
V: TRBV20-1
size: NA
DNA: TGCAGTGCTAGAGATATTGGGGGCCTGTATCAGCCCCAGCATTTT
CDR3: CSARDIGGLYQPQHF

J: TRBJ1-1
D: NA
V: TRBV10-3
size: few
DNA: TGTGCCATCAGTGAGCTCCCGGGTGGGGCGAACACTGAAGCTTTCTTT
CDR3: CAISELPGGANTEAFF

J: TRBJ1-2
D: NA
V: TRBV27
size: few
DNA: TGTGCCAGCAGTTCGAACGCCCTCCTCTATGGCTACACCTTC
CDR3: CASSSNALLYGYTF

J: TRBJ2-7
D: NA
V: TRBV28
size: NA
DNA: TGTGCCATCTCTCGAATAGACGAGCAGTACTTC
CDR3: CAISRIDEQYF

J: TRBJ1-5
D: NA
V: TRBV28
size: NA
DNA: TGTGCCAGCAGTTTATTGCAACAGCCCCAGCATTTT
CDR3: CASSLLQQPQHF

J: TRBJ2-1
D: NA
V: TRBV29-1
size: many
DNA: TGCAGCGTTGAGGGTATGGGGTCCTACAATGAGCAGTTCTTC
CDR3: CSVEGMGSYNEQFF

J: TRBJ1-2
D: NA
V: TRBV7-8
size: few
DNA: TGTGCCAGCAGCCCGAGGTGGACCGAAAACTATGGCTACACCTTC
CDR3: CASSPRWTENYGYTF

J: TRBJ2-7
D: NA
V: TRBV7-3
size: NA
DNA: TGTGCCAGCAGCCCTCCCGACAGCTACGAGCAGTACTTC
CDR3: CASSPPDSYEQYF

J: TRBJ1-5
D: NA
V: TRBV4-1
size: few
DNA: TGCGCCAGCAGCCATGGGGGCGCCCAGCCCCAGCATTTT
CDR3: CASSHGGAQPQHF